This entry concerns a single TCR beta chain. The data were obtained in a study of T cells expressing NK-cell markers. TCRdb reprocessed the 5' RACE reads and stores each CDR3 protein as one record, lacking DNA. The sample has hundreds of thousands of distinct CDR3 sequences. The germline V gene has CDR1 MNHEY and CDR2 SVGEGT. This CDR3 has 14 residues. The source of this sequence is a man aged 18 to 29 in good health. Sequenced sample: blood T cells: a sorted CD56 or NKG2C T cell subset, CD4+ or CD8+ T cells, or bulk PBMC T cells (not recorded which). V is TRBV6-2 or TRBV6-3 and J is TRBJ2-1; no DNA is available, so the TRBD2 call from TCRdb remains unchecked. The CDR3 protein is CASSSSQEGNEQFF.